This TCR beta chain was retrieved from a study of shared clonotypes between healthy human individuals. Repertoires were generated with immunoSEQ multiplex PCR, while TCRdb's copy carries only in-frame clones and drops some. The table records 2 million to 2.5 million clones, 90% to 96% of them present only once. The V end lost 8 bases, the J end lost 0 bases, and 10 bases lay between the germline ends. This CDR3 comprises 14 residues. Germline CDR1 and CDR2: MNHEY and SVGAGI. Investigators divided CD4+ cells into CD45RA+ naive and CD45RA-negative memory subsets. Specimen: naive CD4+ T cells sorted from blood. Stated subset: CD45RA+ positively selected. V and J are TRBV6-5 and TRBJ2-2; D might be TRBD2 (5 bases). This receptor was obtained from a man aged 18 to 30 in good health. The CDR3 here is CASSAGTNTGELFF. In nucleotides, the CDR3 is TGTGCCAGCTCCGCGGGTACGAACACCGGGGAGCTGTTTTTT.